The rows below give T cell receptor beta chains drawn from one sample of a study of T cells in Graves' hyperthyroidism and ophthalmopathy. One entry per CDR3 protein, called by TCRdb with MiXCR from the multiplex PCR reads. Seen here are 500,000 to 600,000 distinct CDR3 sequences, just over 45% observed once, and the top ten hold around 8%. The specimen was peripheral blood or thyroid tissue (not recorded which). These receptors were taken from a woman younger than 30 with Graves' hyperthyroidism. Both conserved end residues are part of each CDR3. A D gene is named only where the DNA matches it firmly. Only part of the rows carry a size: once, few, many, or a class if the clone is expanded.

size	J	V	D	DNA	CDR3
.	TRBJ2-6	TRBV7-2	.	TGTGCCAGCAGCCTCACCAGGGCTGGGGCCAACGTCCTGACTTTC	CASSLTRAGANVLTF
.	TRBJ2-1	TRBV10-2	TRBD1	TGCGCCAGCAGGGACAGGGGTTCCTACAATGAGCAGTTCTTC	CASRDRGSYNEQFF
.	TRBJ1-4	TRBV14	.	TGTGCCAGCAGCCAAGATCTTGACAGAAATGAAAAACTGTTTTTT	CASSQDLDRNEKLFF
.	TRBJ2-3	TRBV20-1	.	TGCAGTGCTAGAGATCGCTTTGGATTCACAGATACGCAGTATTTT	CSARDRFGFTDTQYF
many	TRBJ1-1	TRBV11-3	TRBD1	TGTGCCAGCAGCTTAGATGGGACAGGGAACACTGAAGCTTTCTTT	CASSLDGTGNTEAFF
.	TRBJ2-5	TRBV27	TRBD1	TGTGCCAGCAGCCGCCGGACAGGAGCGTACGAGCAGACCCAGTACTTC	CASSRRTGAYEQTQYF
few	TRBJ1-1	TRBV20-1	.	TGCAGTGCCGCGAAATACAGGGCTAAGAACACTGAAGCTTTCTTT	CSAAKYRAKNTEAFF
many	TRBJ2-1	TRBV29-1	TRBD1	TGCAGCGTCGGGACAGGGGGGAATGAGCAGTTCTTC	CSVGTGGNEQFF
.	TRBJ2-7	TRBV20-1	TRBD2	TGCAGTGCTAGAGATGAGGGACTAGCGGGACACGAGCAGTACTTC	CSARDEGLAGHEQYF
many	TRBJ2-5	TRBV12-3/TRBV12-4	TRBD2	TGTGCCAGCACCAACTGGGGGCTAGCGGGAGAGACCCAGTACTTC	CASTNWGLAGETQYF
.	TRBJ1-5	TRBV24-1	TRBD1	TGTGCCACCAGTGATTGGACAGGGGATAATCAGCCCCAGCATTTT	CATSDWTGDNQPQHF